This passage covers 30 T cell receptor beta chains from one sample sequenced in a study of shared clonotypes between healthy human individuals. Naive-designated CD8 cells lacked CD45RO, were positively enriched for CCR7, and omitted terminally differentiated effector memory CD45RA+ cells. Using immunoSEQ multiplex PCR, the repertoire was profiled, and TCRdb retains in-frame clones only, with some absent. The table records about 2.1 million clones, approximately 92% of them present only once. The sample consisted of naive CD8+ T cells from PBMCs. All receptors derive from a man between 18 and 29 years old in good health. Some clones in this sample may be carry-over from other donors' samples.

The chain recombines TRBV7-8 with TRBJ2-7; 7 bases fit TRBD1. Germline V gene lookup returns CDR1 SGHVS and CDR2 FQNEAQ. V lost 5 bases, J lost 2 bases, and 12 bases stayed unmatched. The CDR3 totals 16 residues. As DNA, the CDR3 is TGTGCCAGCAGCCCCCCCCGAGGACAGGACGCCTACGAGCAGTACTTC. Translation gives CASSPPRGQDAYEQYF.

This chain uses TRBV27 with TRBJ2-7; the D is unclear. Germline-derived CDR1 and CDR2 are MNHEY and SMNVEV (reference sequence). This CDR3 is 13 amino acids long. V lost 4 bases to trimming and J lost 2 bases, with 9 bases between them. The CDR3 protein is CASSSPGPYEQYF. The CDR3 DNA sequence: TGTGCCAGCAGTTCGCCCGGACCCTACGAGCAGTACTTC.

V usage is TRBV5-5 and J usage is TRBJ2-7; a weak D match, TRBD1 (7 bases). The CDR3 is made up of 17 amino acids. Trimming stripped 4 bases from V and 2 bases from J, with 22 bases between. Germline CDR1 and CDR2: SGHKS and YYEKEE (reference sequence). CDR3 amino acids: CASSQRGAQGTTYEQYF. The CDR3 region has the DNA TGTGCCAGCAGCCAAAGGGGGGCACAGGGGACAACCTACGAGCAGTACTTC. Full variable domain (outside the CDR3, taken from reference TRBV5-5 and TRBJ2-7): DAGVTQSPTHLIKTRGQQVTLRCSPISGHKSVSWYQQVLGQGPQFIFQYYEKEERGRGNFPDRFSARQFPNYSSELNVNALLLGDSALYLCASSQRGAQGTTYEQYFGPGTRLTVT.

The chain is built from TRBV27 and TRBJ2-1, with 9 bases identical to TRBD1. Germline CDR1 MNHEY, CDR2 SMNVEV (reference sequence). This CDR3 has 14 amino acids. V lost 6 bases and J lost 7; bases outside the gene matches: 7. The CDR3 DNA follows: TGTGCCAGCAGCGTTGGGACAGGGCAAAATGAGCAGTTCTTC. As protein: CASSVGTGQNEQFF.

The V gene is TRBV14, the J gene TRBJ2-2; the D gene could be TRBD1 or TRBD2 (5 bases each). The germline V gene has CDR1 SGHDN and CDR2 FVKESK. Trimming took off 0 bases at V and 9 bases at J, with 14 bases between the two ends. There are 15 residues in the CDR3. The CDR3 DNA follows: TGTGCCAGCAGCCAAGAACCGGGACCCCCCCGGGAGCTGTTTTTT. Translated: CASSQEPGPPRELFF.

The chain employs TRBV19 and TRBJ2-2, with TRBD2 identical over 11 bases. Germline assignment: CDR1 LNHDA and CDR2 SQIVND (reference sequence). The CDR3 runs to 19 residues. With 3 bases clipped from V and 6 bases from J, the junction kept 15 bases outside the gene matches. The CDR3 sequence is CASSIRVLAGGPVAGELFF. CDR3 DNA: TGTGCCAGTAGTATCCGCGTTTTAGCGGGAGGGCCCGTCGCCGGGGAGCTGTTTTTT.

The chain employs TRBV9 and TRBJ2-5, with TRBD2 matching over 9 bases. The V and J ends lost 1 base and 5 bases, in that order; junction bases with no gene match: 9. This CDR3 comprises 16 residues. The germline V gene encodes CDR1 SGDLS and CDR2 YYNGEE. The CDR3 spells CASSVLGSGREETQYF. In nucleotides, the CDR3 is TGTGCCAGCAGCGTATTGGGTAGCGGGAGAGAGGAGACCCAGTACTTC.

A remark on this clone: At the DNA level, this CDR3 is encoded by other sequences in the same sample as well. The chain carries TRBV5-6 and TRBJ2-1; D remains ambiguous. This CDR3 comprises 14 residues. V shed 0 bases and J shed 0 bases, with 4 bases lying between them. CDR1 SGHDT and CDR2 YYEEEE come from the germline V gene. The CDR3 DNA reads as TGTGCCAGCAGCTTGGGTAGCTCCTACAATGAGCAGTTCTTC. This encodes CASSLGSSYNEQFF. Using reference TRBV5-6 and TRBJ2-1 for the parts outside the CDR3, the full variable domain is DAGVTQSPTHLIKTRGQQVTLRCSPKSGHDTVSWYQQALGQGPQFIFQYYEEEERQRGNFPDRFSGHQFPNYSSELNVNALLLGDSALYLCASSLGSSYNEQFFGPGTRLTVL.

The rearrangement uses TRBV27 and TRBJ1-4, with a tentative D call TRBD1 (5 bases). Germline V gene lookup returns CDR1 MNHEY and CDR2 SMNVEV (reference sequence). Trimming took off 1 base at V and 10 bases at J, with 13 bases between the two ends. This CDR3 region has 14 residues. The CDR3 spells CASSLLGDVGKLFF. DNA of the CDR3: TGTGCCAGCAGTTTATTAGGGGACGTGGGAAAACTGTTTTTT. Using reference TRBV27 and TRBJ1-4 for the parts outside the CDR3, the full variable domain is EAQVTQNPRYLITVTGKKLTVTCSQNMNHEYMSWYRQDPGLGLRQIYYSMNVEVTDKGDVPEGYKVSRKEKRNFPLILESPSPNQTSLYFCASSLLGDVGKLFFGSGTQLSVL.

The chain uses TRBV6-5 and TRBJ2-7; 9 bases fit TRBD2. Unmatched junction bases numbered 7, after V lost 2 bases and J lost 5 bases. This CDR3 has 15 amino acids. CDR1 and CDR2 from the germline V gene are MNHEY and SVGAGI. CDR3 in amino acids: CASSYRSGRFNEQYF. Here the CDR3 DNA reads TGTGCCAGCAGTTACCGGAGCGGGAGGTTTAACGAGCAGTACTTC.

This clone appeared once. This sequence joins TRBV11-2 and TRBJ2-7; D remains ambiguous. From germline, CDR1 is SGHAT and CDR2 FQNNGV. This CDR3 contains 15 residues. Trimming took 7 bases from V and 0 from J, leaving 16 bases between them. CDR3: CASTPPLASSYEQYF. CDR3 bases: TGTGCCAGCACCCCCCCACTCGCGAGCTCCTACGAGCAGTACTTC.

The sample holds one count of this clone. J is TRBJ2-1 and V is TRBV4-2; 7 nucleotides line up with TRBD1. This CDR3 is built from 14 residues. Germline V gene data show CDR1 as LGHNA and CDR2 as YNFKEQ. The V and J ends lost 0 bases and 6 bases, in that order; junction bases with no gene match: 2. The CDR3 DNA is TGTGCCAGCAGCCAAGAGACAGGGATCAATGAGCAGTTCTTC. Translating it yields CASSQETGINEQFF.

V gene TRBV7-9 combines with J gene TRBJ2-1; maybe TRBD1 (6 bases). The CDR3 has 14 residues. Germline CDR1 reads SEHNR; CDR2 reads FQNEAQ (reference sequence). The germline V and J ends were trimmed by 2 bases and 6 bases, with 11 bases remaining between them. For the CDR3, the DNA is TGTGCCAGCAGCTTACCAGGGGTTCCCAATGAGCAGTTCTTC. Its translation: CASSLPGVPNEQFF.

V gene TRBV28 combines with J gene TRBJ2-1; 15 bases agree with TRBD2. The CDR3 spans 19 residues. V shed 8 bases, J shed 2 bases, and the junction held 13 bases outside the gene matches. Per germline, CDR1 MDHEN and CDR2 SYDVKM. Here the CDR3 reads CASAQQGTSGRRAYNEQFF. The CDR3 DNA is TGTGCCAGCGCCCAGCAGGGGACTAGCGGGAGGAGGGCCTACAATGAGCAGTTCTTC.

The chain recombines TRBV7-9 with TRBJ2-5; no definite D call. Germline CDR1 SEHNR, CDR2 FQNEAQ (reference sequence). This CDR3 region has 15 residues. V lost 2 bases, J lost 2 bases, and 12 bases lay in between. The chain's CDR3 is CASSLYYPGQETQYF. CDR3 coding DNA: TGTGCCAGCAGCTTATATTATCCTGGACAAGAGACCCAGTACTTC.

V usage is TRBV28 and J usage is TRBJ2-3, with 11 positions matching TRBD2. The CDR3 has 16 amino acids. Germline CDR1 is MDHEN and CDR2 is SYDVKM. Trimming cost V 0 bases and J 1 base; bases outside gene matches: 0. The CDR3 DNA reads TGTGCCAGCAGTTTATGGGGACTAGCGGGCACAGATACGCAGTATTTT. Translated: CASSLWGLAGTDTQYF.

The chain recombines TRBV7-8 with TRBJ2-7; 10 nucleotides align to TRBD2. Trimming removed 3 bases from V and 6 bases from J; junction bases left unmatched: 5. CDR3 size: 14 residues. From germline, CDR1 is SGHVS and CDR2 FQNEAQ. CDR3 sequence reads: CASSLLAGDLEQYF. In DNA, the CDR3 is TGTGCCAGCAGCTTGCTAGCGGGAGATCTCGAGCAGTACTTC.

The CDR3 loop reads CASSLREARDEQYF. CDR3 DNA: TGTGCCAGCAGTTTGCGTGAGGCCCGTGACGAGCAGTACTTC. The V call is TRBV27, the J call TRBJ2-7; D not certain. The CDR3 has 14 amino acids. CDR1 is MNHEY, CDR2 SMNVEV, per germline (reference sequence). V lost 3 bases to trimming and J lost 5 bases, with 14 bases between them.

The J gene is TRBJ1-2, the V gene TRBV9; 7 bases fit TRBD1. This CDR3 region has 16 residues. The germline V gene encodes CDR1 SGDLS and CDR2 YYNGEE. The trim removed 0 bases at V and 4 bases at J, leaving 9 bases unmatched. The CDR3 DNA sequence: TGTGCCAGCAGCGTAGGTAGGGGGCAACTTTCCTATGGCTACACCTTC. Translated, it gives CASSVGRGQLSYGYTF.

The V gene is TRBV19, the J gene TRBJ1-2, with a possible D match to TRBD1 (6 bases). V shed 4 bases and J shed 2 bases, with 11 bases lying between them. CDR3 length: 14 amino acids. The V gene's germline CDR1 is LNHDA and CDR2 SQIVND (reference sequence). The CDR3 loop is CASSSLGQNYGYTF. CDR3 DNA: TGTGCCAGTAGTAGCCTAGGACAGAACTATGGCTACACCTTC.

CDR3 nucleotides: TGTGCCAGCAGCTCAGGGTTTAGCAATCAGCCCCAGCATTTT. This gives the protein CASSSGFSNQPQHF. This chain connects TRBV9 to TRBJ1-5, with D perhaps matching TRBD1 (5 bases). The germline V gene encodes CDR1 SGDLS and CDR2 YYNGEE. V shed 4 bases and J shed 0 bases, with 8 bases lying between them. This CDR3 spans 14 amino acids.

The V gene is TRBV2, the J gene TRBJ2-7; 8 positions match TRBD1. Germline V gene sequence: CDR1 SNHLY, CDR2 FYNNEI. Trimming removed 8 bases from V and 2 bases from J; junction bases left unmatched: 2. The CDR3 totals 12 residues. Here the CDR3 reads CASGTGTYEQYF. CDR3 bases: TGTGCCAGCGGGACAGGAACCTACGAGCAGTACTTC.

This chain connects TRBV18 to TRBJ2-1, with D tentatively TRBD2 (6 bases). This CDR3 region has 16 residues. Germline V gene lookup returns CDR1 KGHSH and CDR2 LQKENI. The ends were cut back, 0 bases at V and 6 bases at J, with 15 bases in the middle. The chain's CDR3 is CASSPPPPLGGNEQFF. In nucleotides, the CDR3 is TGTGCCAGCTCACCACCGCCCCCTCTGGGGGGCAATGAGCAGTTCTTC.

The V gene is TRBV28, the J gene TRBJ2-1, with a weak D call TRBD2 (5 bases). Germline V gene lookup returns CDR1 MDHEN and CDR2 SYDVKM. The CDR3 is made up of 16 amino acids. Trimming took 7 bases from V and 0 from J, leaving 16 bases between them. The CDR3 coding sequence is TGTGCCAGCACGGTTTATGAGCGGCTCTCCTACAATGAGCAGTTCTTC. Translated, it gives CASTVYERLSYNEQFF. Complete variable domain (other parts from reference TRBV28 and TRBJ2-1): DVKVTQSSRYLVKRTGEKVFLECVQDMDHENMFWYRQDPGLGLRLIYFSYDVKMKEKGDIPEGYSVSREKKERFSLILESASTNQTSMYLCASTVYERLSYNEQFFGPGTRLTVL.

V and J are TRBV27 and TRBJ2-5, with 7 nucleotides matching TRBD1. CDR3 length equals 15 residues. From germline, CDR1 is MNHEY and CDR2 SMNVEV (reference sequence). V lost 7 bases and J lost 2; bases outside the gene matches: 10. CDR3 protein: CASKILGQDQETQYF. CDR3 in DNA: TGTGCCAGCAAAATACTAGGACAGGATCAAGAGACCCAGTACTTC.

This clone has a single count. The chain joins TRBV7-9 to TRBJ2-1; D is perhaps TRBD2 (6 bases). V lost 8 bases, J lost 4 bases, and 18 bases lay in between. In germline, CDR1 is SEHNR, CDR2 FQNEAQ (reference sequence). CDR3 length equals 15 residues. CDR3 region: CASLLGAGPYNEQFF. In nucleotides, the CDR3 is TGTGCCAGCCTGCTTGGGGCGGGGCCTTACAATGAGCAGTTCTTC.

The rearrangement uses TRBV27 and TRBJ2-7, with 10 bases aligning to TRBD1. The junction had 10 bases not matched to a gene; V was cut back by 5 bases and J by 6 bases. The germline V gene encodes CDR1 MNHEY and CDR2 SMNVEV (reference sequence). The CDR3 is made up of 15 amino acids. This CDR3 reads CASSLPRDRGGEQYF. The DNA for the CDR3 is TGTGCCAGCAGTCTTCCACGGGACAGGGGAGGCGAGCAGTACTTC.

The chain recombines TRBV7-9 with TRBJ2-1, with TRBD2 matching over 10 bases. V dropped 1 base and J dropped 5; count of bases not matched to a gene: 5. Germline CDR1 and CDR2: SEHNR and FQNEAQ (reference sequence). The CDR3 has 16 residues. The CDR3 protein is CASSLGSSGSNNEQFF. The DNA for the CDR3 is TGTGCCAGCAGCTTAGGTTCTAGCGGGAGTAACAATGAGCAGTTCTTC.

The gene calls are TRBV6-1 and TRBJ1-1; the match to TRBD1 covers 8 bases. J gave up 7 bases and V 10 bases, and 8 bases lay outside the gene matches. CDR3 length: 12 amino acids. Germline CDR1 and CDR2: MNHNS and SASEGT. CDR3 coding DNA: TGTGCCACTACCGGGACAGGCGTTGAAGCTTTCTTT. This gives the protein CATTGTGVEAFF.

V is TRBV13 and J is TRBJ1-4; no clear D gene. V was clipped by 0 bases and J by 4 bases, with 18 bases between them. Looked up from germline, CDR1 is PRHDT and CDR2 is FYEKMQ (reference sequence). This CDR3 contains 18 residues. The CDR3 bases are TGTGCCAGCAGCTTAGGCGCCAACGCGGGAGGCTTTAATGAAAAACTGTTTTTT. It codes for CASSLGANAGGFNEKLFF. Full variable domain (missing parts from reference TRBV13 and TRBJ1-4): AAGVIQSPRHLIKEKRETATLKCYPIPRHDTVYWYQQGPGQDPQFLISFYEKMQSDKGSIPDRFSAQQFSDYHSELNMSSLELGDSALYFCASSLGANAGGFNEKLFFGSGTQLSVL.